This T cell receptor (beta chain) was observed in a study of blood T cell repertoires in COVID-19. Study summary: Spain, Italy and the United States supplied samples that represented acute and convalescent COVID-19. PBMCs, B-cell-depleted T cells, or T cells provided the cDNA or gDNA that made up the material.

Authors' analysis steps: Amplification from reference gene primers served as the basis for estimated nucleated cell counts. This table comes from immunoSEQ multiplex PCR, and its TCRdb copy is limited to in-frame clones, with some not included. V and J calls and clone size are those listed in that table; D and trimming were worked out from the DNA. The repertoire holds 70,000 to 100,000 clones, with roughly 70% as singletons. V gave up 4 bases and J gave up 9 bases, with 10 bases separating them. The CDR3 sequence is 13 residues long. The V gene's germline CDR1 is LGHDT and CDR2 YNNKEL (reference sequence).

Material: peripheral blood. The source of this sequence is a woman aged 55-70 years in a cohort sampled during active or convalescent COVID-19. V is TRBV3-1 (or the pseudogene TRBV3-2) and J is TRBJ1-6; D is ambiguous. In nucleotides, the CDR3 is TGTGCCAGCAGCCCCGCTGTCAGTTCACCCCTCCACTTT. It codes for CASSPAVSSPLHF.